This T cell receptor beta chain was sequenced for a study of shared clonotypes between healthy human individuals (dated by TCRdb to 2020 to 2021). With respect to the entire study: The cohort comprised two women and a few men aged 18 to 49 years. To estimate repertoire size and how much clonotypes are shared between individuals, the study performed deep sequencing of blood TCR repertoires from a handful of healthy adults. Between about 0.94 and 8.9 billion PBMCs per donor were obtained by leukapheresis. Per donor, three plates each were used for CD4 naive and CD4 memory, two for CD8 naive, and one for CD8 memory. Libraries were prepared and TCR repertoires were sequenced by different laboratories using diverse techniques, in order to increase sequencing depth and limit assay-specific biases.

V is cut by 3 bases and J by 6 bases, and the space between the germline ends is 9 bases. CDR1 MNHEY and CDR2 SMNVEV are derived from the germline V gene (reference sequence). The CDR3 runs 13 amino acids, cysteine and phenylalanine included. Only CDR3 DNA remains: 39 bases, in frame from the first base. Comments on this clone: Its antigen specificity is not known. No base-level quality is on record; no much larger clone is a single base apart.

TCR CDR3 regions were amplified from genomic DNA by multiplex PCR using the deep immunoSEQ assay. For each cell subset, the extracted genomic DNA was distributed evenly across all wells of several immunoSEQ 96-well plates, and each plate served as one replicate. Each replicate PCR for sorted subsets received around 200 ng genomic DNA, equal to 28,000 or so T cell genomes. Purified libraries were measured with a Qubit 3.0 fluorometer, size-checked on a Bioanalyzer 2100, and measured again with the KAPA Library Quantification kit. Every immunoSEQ 96-well plate was sequenced on a dedicated single-read 150-cycle Illumina NextSeq 550 flow cell. Per the authors' processing: Because the immunoSEQ output included only junctional sequences and no quality scores, the filtering could not be the same as the filtering used for full-length reads. To assign V/J genes and CDR3, sequences were annotated using PyIR, a Python wrapper for IgBLAST v1.9, with IMGT germline references. Reads were removed for weak V/J assignments (E-value above 1e-6), missing CDR3, stop codons, out-of-frame junctions, or ambiguous translated residues. V3J clonotypes were defined as sequences sharing the same inferred V gene, J gene, and CDR3 amino acid sequence. Percentage overlap between repertoires was computed as shared unique clonotypes divided by the size of the smaller repertoire. Three approaches were used to assess repertoire richness: RTK rarefaction, the Chao1 estimator, and Recon v2.1 estimates of unobserved clonotypes. For all TCRbeta clonotypes obtained by the gDNA method from a few donors, generation probabilities were computed with OLGA. TCRdb obtained this table from immuneACCESS and retained in-frame rearrangements with V and J assigned. These tables miss some clones; where compared with another copy, unresolved V genes account for less than half of the shortfall, and the remainder is unexplained. The V and J calls and clone size were taken over from that table, and D and trimming were inferred from the DNA. The sample data list 740,000 or so clones, and about three quarters of these were observed just once. The top ten clonotypes cover under 2% of the sample.

Healthy HIV-negative adults with no recently reported acute infections or vaccinations were included as donors. Every donor was a Caucasian adult living in Nashville, Tennessee, USA. CD4+ T cells were enriched through magnetic negative selection, after which naive cells were positively selected on CD45RA and the remaining negative fraction served as the memory subset. After blood collection by leukapheresis, PBMCs were isolated using Ficoll-Histopaque density gradient centrifugation and then cryopreserved in the vapor phase of liquid nitrogen. Purity and quantity of every magnetically sorted T cell population were checked by analytical flow cytometry. Each sorted fraction had its genomic DNA isolated and then quantified by UV absorbance on a Nanodrop 2000c. Points the paper makes about the study in general: Incomplete sequencing was indicated by rarefaction of sorted-subset datasets, despite the large sequencing depth. Clonotypes shared by all four sorted-subset donors showed higher generation probabilities than non-shared clonotypes. Roughly 5.2% of naive CD4, approximately 3.7% of naive CD8, about 2.4% of memory CD4, and roughly 0.4% of memory CD8 clonotypes were shared across several donors. Naive subsets generally had larger estimated clonotype richness than memory subsets. Sampling was restricted to blood, and TCR repertoires in tissue are likely to differ from TCR repertoires in blood. Pairwise subsampling indicated that sequencing depth was expected to affect the degree of clonotype sharing among donors. Because the study included only a small number of donors, the genetic and exposure-history diversity represented was limited.

Recombination connected TRBV27 to TRBJ1-5; the D gene is perhaps TRBD1, on 6 matching bases. This TCR was sampled from a woman aged 25 to 39 in good health. The material sequenced was memory CD4+ T cells sorted from blood. Interpreted using the paper, the cell subset or site label stands for: CD45RA-negative fraction. The nucleotides are TGTGCCAGCAGTTTGCAGGACAGTCAGCCCCAGCATTTT. This sequence encodes CASSLQDSQPQHF.